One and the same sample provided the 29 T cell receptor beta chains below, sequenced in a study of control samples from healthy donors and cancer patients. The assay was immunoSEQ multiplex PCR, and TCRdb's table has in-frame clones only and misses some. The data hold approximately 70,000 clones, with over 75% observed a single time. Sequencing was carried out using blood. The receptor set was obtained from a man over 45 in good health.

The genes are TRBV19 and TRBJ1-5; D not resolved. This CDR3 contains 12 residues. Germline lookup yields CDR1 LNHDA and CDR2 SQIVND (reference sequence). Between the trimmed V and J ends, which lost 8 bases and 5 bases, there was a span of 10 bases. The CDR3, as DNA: TGTGCCAGTCGGGCTGAATATCAGCCCCAGCATTTT. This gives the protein CASRAEYQPQHF.

The CDR3 is CASSIPQVPYTEAFF. CDR3 coding DNA: TGTGCCAGTAGTATTCCGCAGGTTCCGTACACTGAAGCTTTCTTT. This rearrangement joins TRBV19 to TRBJ1-1; D unresolved. Trimming pared 3 bases from V and 3 bases from J, leaving 14 bases between. Germline V gene lookup returns CDR1 LNHDA and CDR2 SQIVND (reference sequence). The CDR3 covers 15 residues.

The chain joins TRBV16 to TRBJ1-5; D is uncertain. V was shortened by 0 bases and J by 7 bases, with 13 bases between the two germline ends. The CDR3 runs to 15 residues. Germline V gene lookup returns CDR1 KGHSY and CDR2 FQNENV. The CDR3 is CASSQSILSGQPQHF. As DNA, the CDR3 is TGTGCCAGCAGCCAATCGATTTTGTCGGGACAGCCCCAGCATTTT.

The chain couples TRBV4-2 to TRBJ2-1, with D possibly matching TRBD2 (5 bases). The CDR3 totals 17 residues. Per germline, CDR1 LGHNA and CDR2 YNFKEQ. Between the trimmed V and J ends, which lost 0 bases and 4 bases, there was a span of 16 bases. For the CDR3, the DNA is TGTGCCAGCAGCCAAGATTTTGGAATCGGCGGGTACAATGAGCAGTTCTTC. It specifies CASSQDFGIGGYNEQFF.

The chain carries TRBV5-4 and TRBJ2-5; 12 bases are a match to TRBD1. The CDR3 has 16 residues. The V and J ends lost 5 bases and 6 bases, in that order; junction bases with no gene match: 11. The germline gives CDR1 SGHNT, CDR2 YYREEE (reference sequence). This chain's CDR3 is CASSSPGQGAVKTQYF. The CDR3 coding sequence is TGTGCCAGCAGTTCTCCGGGACAGGGGGCCGTGAAGACCCAGTACTTC. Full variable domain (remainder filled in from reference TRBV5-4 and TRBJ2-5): ETGVTQSPTHLIKTRGQQVTLRCSSQSGHNTVSWYQQALGQGPQFIFQYYREEENGRGNFPPRFSGLQFPNYSSELNVNALELDDSALYLCASSSPGQGAVKTQYFGPGTRLLVL.

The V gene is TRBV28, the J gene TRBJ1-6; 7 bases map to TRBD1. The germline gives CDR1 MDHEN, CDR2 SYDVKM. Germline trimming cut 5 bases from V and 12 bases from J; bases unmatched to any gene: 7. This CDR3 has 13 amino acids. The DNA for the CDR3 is TGTGCCAGCAGTCTGACAGGGCCGCTACCCCTCCACTTT. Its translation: CASSLTGPLPLHF.

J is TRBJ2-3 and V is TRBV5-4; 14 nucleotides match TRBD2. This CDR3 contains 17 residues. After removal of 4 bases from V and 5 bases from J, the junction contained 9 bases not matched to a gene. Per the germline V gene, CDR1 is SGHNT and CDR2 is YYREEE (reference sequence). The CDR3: CASSHRLAGGVQDTQYF. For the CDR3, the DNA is TGTGCCAGCAGCCACCGACTAGCGGGAGGGGTTCAAGATACGCAGTATTTT.

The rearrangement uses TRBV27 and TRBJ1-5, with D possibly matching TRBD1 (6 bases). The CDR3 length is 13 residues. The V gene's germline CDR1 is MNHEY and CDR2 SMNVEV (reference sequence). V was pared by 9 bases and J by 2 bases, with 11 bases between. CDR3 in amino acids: CASSYRGNQPQHF. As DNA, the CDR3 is TGTGCCAGTTCCTACAGGGGCAATCAGCCCCAGCATTTT.

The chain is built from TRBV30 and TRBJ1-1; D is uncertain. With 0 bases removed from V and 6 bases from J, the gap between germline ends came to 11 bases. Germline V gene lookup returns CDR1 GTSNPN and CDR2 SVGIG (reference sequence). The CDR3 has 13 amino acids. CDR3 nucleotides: TGTGCCTGGAGTGTACTGAGGGTAGCTGAAGCTTTCTTT. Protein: CAWSVLRVAEAFF.

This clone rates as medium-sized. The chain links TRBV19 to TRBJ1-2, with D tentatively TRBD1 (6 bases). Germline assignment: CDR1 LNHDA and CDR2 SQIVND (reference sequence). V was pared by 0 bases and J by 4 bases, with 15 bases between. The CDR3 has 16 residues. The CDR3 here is CASSIDLGGFPYGYTF. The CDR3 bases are TGTGCCAGTAGTATAGATCTGGGGGGCTTCCCCTATGGCTACACCTTC.

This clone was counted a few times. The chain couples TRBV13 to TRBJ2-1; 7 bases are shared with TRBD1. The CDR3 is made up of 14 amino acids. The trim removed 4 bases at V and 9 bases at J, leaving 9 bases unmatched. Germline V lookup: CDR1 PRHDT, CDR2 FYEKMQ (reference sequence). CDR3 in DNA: TGTGCCAGCAGCTCACCGGACAGGCAGGGTGAGCAGTTCTTC. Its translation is CASSSPDRQGEQFF.

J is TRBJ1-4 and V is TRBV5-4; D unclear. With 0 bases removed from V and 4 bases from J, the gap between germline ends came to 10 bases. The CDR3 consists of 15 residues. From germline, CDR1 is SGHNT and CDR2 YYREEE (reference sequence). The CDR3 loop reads CASSLDSRFNEKLFF. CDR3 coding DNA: TGTGCCAGCAGCTTGGACAGCCGATTTAATGAAAAACTGTTTTTT.

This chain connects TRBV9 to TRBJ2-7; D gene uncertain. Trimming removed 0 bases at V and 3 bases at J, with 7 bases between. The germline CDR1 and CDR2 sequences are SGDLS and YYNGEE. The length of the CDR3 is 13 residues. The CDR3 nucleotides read TGTGCCAGCAGCGTAGACGTCAGCTACGAGCAGTACTTC. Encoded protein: CASSVDVSYEQYF.

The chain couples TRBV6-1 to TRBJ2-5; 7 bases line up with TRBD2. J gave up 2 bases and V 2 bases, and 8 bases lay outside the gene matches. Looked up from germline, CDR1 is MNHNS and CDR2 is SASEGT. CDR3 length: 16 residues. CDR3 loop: CASSERKAGFQETQYF. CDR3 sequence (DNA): TGTGCCAGCAGTGAAAGGAAAGCGGGATTTCAAGAGACCCAGTACTTC.

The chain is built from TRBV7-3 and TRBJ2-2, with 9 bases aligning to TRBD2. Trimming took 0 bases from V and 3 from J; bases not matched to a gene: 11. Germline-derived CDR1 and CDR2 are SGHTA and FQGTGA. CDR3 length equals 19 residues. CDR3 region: CASSLTAASGVFDTGELFF. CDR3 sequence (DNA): TGTGCCAGCAGCTTAACCGCGGCTAGCGGGGTGTTTGACACCGGGGAGCTGTTTTTT.

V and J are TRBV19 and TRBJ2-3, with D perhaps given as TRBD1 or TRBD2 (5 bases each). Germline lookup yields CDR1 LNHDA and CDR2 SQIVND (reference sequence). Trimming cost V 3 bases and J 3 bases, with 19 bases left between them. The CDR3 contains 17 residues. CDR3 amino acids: CASSIWAGRYVTDTQYF. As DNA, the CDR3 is TGTGCCAGTAGTATTTGGGCAGGGAGATATGTGACAGATACGCAGTATTTT. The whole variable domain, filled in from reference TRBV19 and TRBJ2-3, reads DGGITQSPKYLFRKEGQNVTLSCEQNLNHDAMYWYRQDPGQGLRLIYYSQIVNDFQKGDIAEGYSVSREKKESFPLTVTSAQKNPTAFYLCASSIWAGRYVTDTQYFGPGTRLTVL.

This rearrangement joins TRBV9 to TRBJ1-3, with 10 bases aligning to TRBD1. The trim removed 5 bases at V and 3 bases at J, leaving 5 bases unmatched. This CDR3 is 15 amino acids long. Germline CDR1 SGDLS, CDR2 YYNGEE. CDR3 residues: CASSATGGRGNTIYF. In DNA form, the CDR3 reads TGTGCCAGCAGTGCGACAGGGGGCCGTGGAAACACCATATATTTT.

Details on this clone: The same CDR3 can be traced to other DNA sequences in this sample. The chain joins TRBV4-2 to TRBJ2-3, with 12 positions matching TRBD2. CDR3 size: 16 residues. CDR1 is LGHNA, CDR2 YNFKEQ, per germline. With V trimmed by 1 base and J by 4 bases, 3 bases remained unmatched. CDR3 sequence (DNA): TGTGCCAGCAGCCAAGGGCTAGCGGGAGGGGCAGATACGCAGTATTTT. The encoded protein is CASSQGLAGGADTQYF.

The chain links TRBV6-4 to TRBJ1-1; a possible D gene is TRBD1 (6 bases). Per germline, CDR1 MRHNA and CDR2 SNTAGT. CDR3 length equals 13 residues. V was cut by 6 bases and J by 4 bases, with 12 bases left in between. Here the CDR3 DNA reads TGTGCCAGCAGCCAAGCCAGGGGCACTGAAGCTTTCTTT. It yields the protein CASSQARGTEAFF.

The CDR3 protein is CSAQSGDTQYF. In nucleotides, the CDR3 is TGCAGTGCTCAATCGGGGGATACGCAGTATTTT. This sequence joins TRBV20-1 and TRBJ2-3; tentatively, D is TRBD2 (5 bases). CDR3 length equals 11 residues. Per the germline V gene, CDR1 is DFQATT and CDR2 is SNEGSKA (reference sequence). V lost 5 bases, J lost 6 bases, and 9 bases lay in between.

The CDR3 is CASSPRAGGPSYNEQFF. The CDR3 DNA sequence: TGTGCCAGCAGCCCGCGAGCGGGAGGGCCTTCCTACAATGAGCAGTTCTTC. This chain joins TRBV5-4 and TRBJ2-1; TRBD2 aligns across 10 bases. The junction had 8 bases not matched to a gene; V was cut back by 4 bases and J by 1 base. The CDR3 spans 17 residues. The germline V gene has CDR1 SGHNT and CDR2 YYREEE (reference sequence). The variable domain in full, with the rest retrieved from reference TRBV5-4 and TRBJ2-1, is ETGVTQSPTHLIKTRGQQVTLRCSSQSGHNTVSWYQQALGQGPQFIFQYYREEENGRGNFPPRFSGLQFPNYSSELNVNALELDDSALYLCASSPRAGGPSYNEQFFGPGTRLTVL.

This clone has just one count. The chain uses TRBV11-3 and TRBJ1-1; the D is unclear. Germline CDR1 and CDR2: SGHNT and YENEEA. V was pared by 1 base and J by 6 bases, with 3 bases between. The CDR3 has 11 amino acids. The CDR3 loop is CASSLGPEAFF. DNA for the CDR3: TGTGCCAGCAGCTTAGGTCCTGAAGCTTTCTTT.

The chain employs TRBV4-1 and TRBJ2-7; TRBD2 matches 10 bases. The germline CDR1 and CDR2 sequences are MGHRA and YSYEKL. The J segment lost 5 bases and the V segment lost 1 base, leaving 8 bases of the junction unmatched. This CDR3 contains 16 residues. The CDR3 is CASSQVPSGSMDEQYF. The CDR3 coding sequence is TGCGCCAGCAGCCAAGTTCCTAGCGGGAGTATGGACGAGCAGTACTTC.

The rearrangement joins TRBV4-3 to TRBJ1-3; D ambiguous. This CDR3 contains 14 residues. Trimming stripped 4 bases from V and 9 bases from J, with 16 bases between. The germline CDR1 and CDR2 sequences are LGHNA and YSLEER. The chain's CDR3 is CASSRDPIRSTIYF. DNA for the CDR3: TGCGCCAGCAGCCGAGACCCCATTCGTAGCACCATATATTTT.

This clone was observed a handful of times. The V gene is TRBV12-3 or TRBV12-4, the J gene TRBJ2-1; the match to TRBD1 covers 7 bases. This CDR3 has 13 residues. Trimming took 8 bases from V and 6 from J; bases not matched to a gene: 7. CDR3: CASWDRTGNEQFF. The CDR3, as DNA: TGTGCCAGCTGGGACAGAACGGGCAATGAGCAGTTCTTC.

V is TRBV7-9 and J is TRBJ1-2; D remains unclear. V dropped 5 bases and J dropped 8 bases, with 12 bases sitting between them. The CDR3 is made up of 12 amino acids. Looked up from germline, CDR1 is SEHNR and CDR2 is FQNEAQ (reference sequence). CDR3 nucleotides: TGTGCCAGCAGCACGGAGCCGACCGGCTACACCTTC. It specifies CASSTEPTGYTF.

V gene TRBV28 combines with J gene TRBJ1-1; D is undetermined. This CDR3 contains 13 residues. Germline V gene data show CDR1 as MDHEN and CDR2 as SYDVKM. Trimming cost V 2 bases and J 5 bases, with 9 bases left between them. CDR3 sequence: CASSLLGRTEAFF. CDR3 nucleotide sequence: TGTGCCAGCAGTTTACTGGGAAGGACTGAAGCTTTCTTT.

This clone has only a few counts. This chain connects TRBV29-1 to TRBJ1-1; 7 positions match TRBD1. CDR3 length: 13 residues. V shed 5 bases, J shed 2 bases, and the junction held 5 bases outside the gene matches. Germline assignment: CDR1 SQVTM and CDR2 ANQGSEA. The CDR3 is CSVQQGFNTEAFF. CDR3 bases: TGCAGCGTTCAACAGGGGTTTAACACTGAAGCTTTCTTT.

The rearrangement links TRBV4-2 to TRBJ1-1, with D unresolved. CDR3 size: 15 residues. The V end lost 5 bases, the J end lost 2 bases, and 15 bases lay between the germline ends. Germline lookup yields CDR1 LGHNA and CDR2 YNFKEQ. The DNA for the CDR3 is TGTGCCAGCAGCAAAGGGAGGGTGCAAAACACTGAAGCTTTCTTT. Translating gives CASSKGRVQNTEAFF.